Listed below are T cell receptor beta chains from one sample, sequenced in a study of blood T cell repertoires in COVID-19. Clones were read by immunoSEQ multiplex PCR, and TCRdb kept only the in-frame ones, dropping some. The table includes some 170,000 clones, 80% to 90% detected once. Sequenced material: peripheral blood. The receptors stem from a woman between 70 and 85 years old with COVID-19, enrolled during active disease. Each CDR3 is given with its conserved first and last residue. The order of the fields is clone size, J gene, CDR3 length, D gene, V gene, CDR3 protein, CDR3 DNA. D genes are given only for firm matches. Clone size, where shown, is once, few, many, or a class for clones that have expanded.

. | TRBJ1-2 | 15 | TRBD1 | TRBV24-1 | CATEKPGQGAGGYTF | TGTGCCACCGAAAAGCCGGGACAGGGGGCGGGTGGCTACACCTTC
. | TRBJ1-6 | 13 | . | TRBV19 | CASRDSSDSPLHF | TGTGCCAGTAGGGACAGTTCGGATTCACCCCTCCACTTT
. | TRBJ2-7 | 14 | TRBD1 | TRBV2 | CASSRQGPFLEQYF | TGTGCCAGCAGTCGACAGGGACCCTTCTTAGAGCAGTACTTC
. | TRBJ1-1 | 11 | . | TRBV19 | CASSIWQEAFF | TGTGCCAGTAGTATCTGGCAGGAAGCTTTCTTT
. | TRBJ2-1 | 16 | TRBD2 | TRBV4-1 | CASSQAGLAGGSWQFF | TGCGCCAGCAGCCAAGCTGGTCTAGCGGGAGGTTCGTGGCAGTTCTTC
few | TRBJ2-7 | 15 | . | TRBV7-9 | CASSLVAENSYEQYF | TGTGCCAGCAGCTTAGTGGCGGAGAACTCCTACGAGCAGTACTTC
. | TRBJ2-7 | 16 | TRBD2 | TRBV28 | CASSRGLARVYYEQYF | TGTGCCAGCAGCCGGGGACTAGCGCGTGTTTACTACGAGCAGTACTTC
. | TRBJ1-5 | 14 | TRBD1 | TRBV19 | CASSKQGGGQPQHF | TGTGCCAGTAGTAAACAGGGGGGCGGGCAGCCCCAGCATTTT
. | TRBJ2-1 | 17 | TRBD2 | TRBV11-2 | CASSDRREGQYYNEQFF | TGTGCCAGCAGCGATCGCCGGGAGGGGCAATACTACAATGAGCAGTTCTTC
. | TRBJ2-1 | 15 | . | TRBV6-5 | CASRQTRLSYNEQFF | TGTGCCAGCAGACAGACTAGGTTATCCTACAATGAGCAGTTCTTC
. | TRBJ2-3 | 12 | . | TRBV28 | CASIEGTDTQYF | TGTGCCAGCATTGAGGGCACAGATACGCAGTATTTT
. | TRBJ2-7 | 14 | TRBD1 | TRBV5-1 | CASSLRTGGYEQYF | TGCGCCAGCAGCTTGCGGACAGGGGGATACGAGCAGTACTTC